This T cell receptor beta chain stems from a study of CD8 T cells in Susac syndrome (dated by TCRdb to the late 2010s). Study-wide context: Whether CD8+ T cell activation and differentiation in Susac syndrome was antigen driven was tested using repertoire sequencing.

What the work shows at the level of the full study, not this receptor alone: The number of individuals in the TCR sequencing and HLA analysis was acknowledged as relatively small.

High-throughput TCR beta sequencing profiled peripheral blood CD8+ and CD4+ T cells from healthy donors, Susac syndrome patients and multiple sclerosis patients. The healthy donors served as controls matched for age and sex. Bulk CD8+ and CD4+ T cells were purified by magnetic negative isolation, whereas CD8+ TEMRA cells were enriched by FACS. Blood was collected in EDTA tubes and processed within 24 hours, with PBMCs isolated through density gradient centrifugation. PBMCs destined for TCR sequencing were cryopreserved in liquid nitrogen and later thawed in a 37 °C water bath. The sorted or isolated CD4+, CD8+ and CD8+ TEMRA cells had a purity of 90% or higher. RNA was extracted using the RNeasy kit, and roughly 0.5 to 1 microgram was reverse transcribed with random hexamers. The immunoSEQ multiplex PCR assay, which covers 54 Vbeta and 13 Jbeta segments, was used to amplify TCR beta CDR3 regions. To correct PCR amplification bias, a synthetic template baseline was used for both primer optimization and computational correction. Per the original workflow: Reads were annotated to V, D and J genes according to IMGT and were analyzed with immunoSEQ Analyzer, with only productive sequences retained. To calculate clonality, Shannon entropy was normalized by log2 of the number of productive unique sequences and then subtracted from one. For each patient and control, public and private clones were evaluated among the 100 most prevalent clones. Clones were defined as Susac-specific when absent from the healthy and MS cohorts, from 1052 published viral clones and from other ImmuneACCESS disease sequences. Through fastp at Q25 and MiXCR, TCRdb rebuilt clones from the public reads, retaining in-frame beta chains. A single entry per CDR3 protein holds the most common genes and DNA from its merged rows. The V and J calls follow TCRdb's processing rather than the paper's. This sample has over 95,000 distinct CDR3 sequences in its table, and about 90% of those were observed once. Together, the top ten hold about 0.14% of the sample.

From the germline V gene (reference sequence), CDR1 is MNHEY and CDR2 is SMNVEV. From cysteine to phenylalanine, the CDR3 is 16 amino acids long. The sequence is cut down to CDR3 DNA, 48 bases in frame from base 1. The V end gives up 4 bases and the J end 3 bases, leaving 6 bases in the junction not matched to a gene. Concerning this clonotype itself: Its antigen is currently not known. No base qualities exist here, and no much larger clone lies one base off it.

This clonotype originated in a human donor in good health. The chain was built from TRBV27 and TRBJ2-3; 11 bases in between match TRBD1. The source material was CD4+ T cells from PBMCs. The DNA is TGTGCCAGCAGTTGGACAGGGGGCGTAGGGACAGATACGCAGTATTTT. This is translated as CASSWTGGVGTDTQYF.